A selection of T cell receptor beta chains follows, all from one sample in a study of shared clonotypes between healthy human individuals. The table came from immunoSEQ multiplex PCR; TCRdb's copy has only in-frame clones and leaves some out. The profile covers about 610,000 clones, with 90% to 97% appearing a single time and approximately 0.1% taken by the ten largest. The source material was naive CD8+ T cells sorted from blood. These receptors all stem from a woman in her twenties or thirties in good health. Both conserved end residues are part of each CDR3. The size field is filled for only some rows; it gives once, few, many or a size class.

NA | TRBJ2-7 | TRBV7-9 | CASSPPREEQYF
NA | TRBJ2-7 | TRBV6-6 | CASSWGQTYEQYF
once | NA | TRBV27 | CASSIGATPNEQYF
NA | TRBJ2-5 | TRBV11-2 | CASSFFPSGSLETQYF
NA | TRBJ2-7 | TRBV28 | CASSSRQGASYEQYF
NA | TRBJ2-3 | TRBV13 | CASSLGRDTHYTDTQYF
NA | TRBJ2-7 | TRBV5-1 | CASSLARISLSEQYF
NA | TRBJ2-7 | TRBV19 | CASSMDGSYEQYF
NA | TRBJ2-3 | TRBV18 | CASSRPGGRNGTDTQYF
once | TRBJ2-1 | TRBV5-1 | CASSYVGRSHEQFF
NA | TRBJ2-7 | TRBV7-8 | CASSLAASLRGEYEQYF
NA | TRBJ2-3 | TRBV9 | CASSVGADTQYF
NA | TRBJ2-5 | TRBV5-8 | CASSPVLRVQETQYF
NA | TRBJ1-1 | TRBV19 | CASSTGQGNTEAFF
NA | TRBJ2-2 | TRBV5-6 | CASSLSAGELFF
once | TRBJ2-7 | TRBV13 | CASSSGRNYEQYF
NA | TRBJ1-3 | TRBV28 | CASSPPGSGNTIYF
NA | TRBJ2-7 | TRBV7-9 | CASSFEVGSAVEQYF
NA | TRBJ2-1 | TRBV4-1 | CASSQQRELHNEQFF
NA | TRBJ2-2 | TRBV29-1 | CSVAGTSGMDASGELFF
once | TRBJ1-5 | TRBV19 | CASSIAVSNQPQHF
NA | TRBJ1-1 | TRBV2 | CASSKSADGGTEAFF
NA | TRBJ2-5 | TRBV28 | CASTLGGVWETQYF
NA | TRBJ2-7 | TRBV5-1 | CASSQGQGSYEQYF
NA | TRBJ2-7 | TRBV27 | CASSFKLPYEQYF
NA | TRBJ2-2 | TRBV5-4 | CASSTGLAGVNTGELFF
NA | TRBJ2-2 | TRBV19 | CASSPHLGTVNTGELFF
once | TRBJ2-2 | TRBV4-1 | CASSQDQEQINTGELFF
NA | TRBJ2-1 | TRBV19 | CASSIWASTNEQFF
NA | TRBJ2-2 | TRBV6-5 | CASSYLGSNTGELFF
NA | TRBJ1-5 | TRBV27 | CASSLRQGDQPQHF
NA | TRBJ1-4 | TRBV5-6 | CASSFGTTNEKLFF
NA | TRBJ2-7 | TRBV9 | CASSVMDRGHEQYF
NA | TRBJ1-2 | TRBV5-1 | CASSSSSTADYLYGYTF
NA | TRBJ2-7 | TRBV29-1 | CSVWTGGNYEQYF
NA | TRBJ2-1 | TRBV6-5 | CASSSMPGQNEQFF
NA | TRBJ1-1 | TRBV6-5 | CASTEQRGRWTEAFF
NA | TRBJ2-7 | TRBV27 | CASSFGVGYEQYF
NA | TRBJ2-7 | TRBV5-1 | CASSLGERTHYVFYEQYF
NA | TRBJ2-1 | TRBV2 | CASFRGNEQFF
once | TRBJ2-7 | TRBV5-4 | CASSARTSGNYEQYF
once | TRBJ2-1 | TRBV5-4 | CASAPAEVRNYNEQFF
NA | TRBJ2-7 | TRBV5-4 | CASSSRAGVVYEQYF
once | TRBJ2-7 | TRBV6-5 | CASSYSGGSYEQYF
NA | TRBJ2-5 | TRBV27 | CASSLGTSGQETQYF
NA | TRBJ2-5 | TRBV2 | CASSELLLAGQETQYF
once | TRBJ2-1 | TRBV7-2 | CASSPISGRHYNEQFF
NA | TRBJ1-1 | TRBV6-5 | CASSYWGRPNTEAFF
NA | TRBJ1-2 | TRBV5-6 | CASSSTLGDRGGYTF
NA | TRBJ2-2 | TRBV5-1 | CASSRTSGSNTGELFF
NA | TRBJ2-2 | TRBV28 | CASSFRMNTGELFF
NA | TRBJ2-3 | TRBV2 | CASREDTDTQYF
NA | TRBJ2-7 | TRBV4-2 | CASSSSGLAGGSEQYF
NA | TRBJ2-1 | TRBV28 | CASSLGDEQFF
few | TRBJ2-7 | TRBV5-4 | CASSSQAHEQYF
NA | TRBJ2-7 | TRBV29-1 | CSVRGGRTYEQYF
NA | TRBJ2-1 | TRBV27 | CASITGVAGHNEQFF
NA | TRBJ2-7 | TRBV14 | CASSQGTSGRFDEQYF
NA | TRBJ2-3 | TRBV5-1 | CASYGERRTDTQYF
NA | TRBJ2-5 | TRBV9 | CASSEGGGLQETQYF